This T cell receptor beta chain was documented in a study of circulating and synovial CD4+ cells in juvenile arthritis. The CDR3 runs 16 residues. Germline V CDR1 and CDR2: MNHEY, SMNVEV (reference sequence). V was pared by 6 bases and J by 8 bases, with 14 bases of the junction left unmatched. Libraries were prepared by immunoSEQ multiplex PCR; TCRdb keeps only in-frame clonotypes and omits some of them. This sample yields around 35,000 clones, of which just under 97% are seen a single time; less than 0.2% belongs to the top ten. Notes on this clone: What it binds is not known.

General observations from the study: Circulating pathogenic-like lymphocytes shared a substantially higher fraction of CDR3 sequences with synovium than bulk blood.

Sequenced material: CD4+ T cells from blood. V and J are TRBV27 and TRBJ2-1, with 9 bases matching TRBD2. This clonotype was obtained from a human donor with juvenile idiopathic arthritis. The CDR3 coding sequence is TGTGCCAGCAGACCCCGACCGGGACTAGCTCGTGATGAGCAGTTCTTC. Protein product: CASRPRPGLARDEQFF.